Below are 32 T cell receptor beta chains sequenced from a single sample in a study of T-cell reconstitution after alpha-beta-depleted transplantation in children (dated by TCRdb to 2016 to 2017). Libraries came from PCR. Sequencing instrument: Illumina HiSeq 2500. TCR libraries were prepared with molecular barcoding, using unique molecular identifiers to normalize TCRbeta repertoire quantification. TCRdb reprocessing: public reads trimmed at Q25 with fastp, clones called with MiXCR, in-frame beta chains kept. All rows with the same CDR3 protein become a single entry with the most common DNA and genes. The sample records under 450,000 distinct CDR3 sequences, about an eighth of which are singletons. Around 4% of the sample belongs to the ten largest clones. The source was PBMCs, collected from the stem cell graft. All receptors come from a human donor who donated a stem cell graft to a child with Fanconi anemia.

This clonotype was seen ten or more times. The CDR3 is CSASGGSYEQYV. CDR3 DNA sequence: TGCAGTGCTAGTGGGGGCTCCTACGAGCAGTACGTC. The chain combines TRBV20-1 with TRBJ2-7; D tentatively reads TRBD1 or TRBD2 (5 bases each). V lost 3 bases and J lost 0, with 6 bases in between. Looked up from germline, CDR1 is DFQATT and CDR2 is SNEGSKA (reference sequence). This CDR3 has 12 residues.

V usage is TRBV12-3 or TRBV12-4 and J usage is TRBJ1-1, with 7 bases lining up with TRBD1. J was trimmed by 1 base and V by 2 bases; bases with no gene match: 7. The CDR3 runs 16 residues. For the CDR3, the DNA is TGTGCCAGCAGTTTAACTCGCACAGGGGCGAACACTGAAGCTTTCTTT. This encodes CASSLTRTGANTEAFF.

This clonotype showed up many times. The chain combines TRBV3-1 with TRBJ2-2; D not resolved. Germline-derived CDR1 and CDR2 are LGHDT and YNNKEL (reference sequence). V was trimmed by 5 bases and J by 1 base, leaving 5 bases between them. This CDR3 has 13 residues. CDR3 DNA sequence: TGTGCCAGCAGCGCTTTGAACACCGGGGAGCTGTTTTTT. It yields the protein CASSALNTGELFF. The full variable domain, rest sourced from reference TRBV3-1 and TRBJ2-2, is DTAVSQTPKYLVTQMGNDKSIKCEQNLGHDTMYWYKQDSKKFLKIMFSYNNKELIINETVPNRFSPKSPDKAHLNLHINSLELGDSAVYFCASSALNTGELFFGEGSRLTVL.

This clonotype was observed many times. This chain uses TRBV29-1 with TRBJ2-2; D is unresolved. Germline values: CDR1 SQVTM, CDR2 ANQGSEA. There are 13 residues in the CDR3. Trimming took off 4 bases at V and 7 bases at J, with 13 bases between the two ends. The CDR3 reads CSVGAQGDGELFF. CDR3 nucleotides: TGCAGCGTTGGGGCACAAGGCGACGGGGAGCTGTTTTTT.

In its sample, this clonotype was seen many times. The chain carries TRBV5-1 and TRBJ1-5, with a weak D call TRBD1 (5 bases). Germline V gives CDR1 SGHRS, CDR2 YFSETQ. With 1 base removed from V and 7 bases from J, the gap between germline ends came to 15 bases. This CDR3 contains 15 residues. In DNA form, the CDR3 reads TGCGCCAGCAGCTTGTCAGGGTCGTCTGGGCAGCCCCAGCATTTT. Translating gives CASSLSGSSGQPQHF.

This clonotype was counted between two and nine times. CDR3 loop: CASSLAPTGLENIQYF. The CDR3, as DNA: TGCGCCAGCAGCTTGGCACCGACAGGGTTGGAAAACATTCAGTACTTC. The chain carries TRBV5-1 and TRBJ2-4, with 7 bases that match TRBD1. J lost 5 bases, V lost 0 bases, and 8 bases had no gene match. This CDR3 contains 16 residues. Germline V gene lookup returns CDR1 SGHRS and CDR2 YFSETQ.

There are a few counts of this clonotype. The rearrangement joins TRBV12-3 or TRBV12-4 to TRBJ2-1; 8 nucleotides line up with TRBD2. The junction had 6 bases not matched to a gene; V was cut back by 2 bases and J by 9 bases. The CDR3 spans 14 residues. The DNA of the CDR3 is TGTGCCAGCAGTTTATTAGCGGGGAGGGGTGAGCAGTTCTTC. It codes for CASSLLAGRGEQFF.

This chain links TRBV20-1 with TRBJ2-7; the D call may be TRBD1 or TRBD2 (6 bases each). Germline-derived CDR1 and CDR2 are DFQATT and SNEGSKA (reference sequence). Trimming took 6 bases from V and 6 from J, leaving 21 bases between them. The CDR3 runs 14 residues. The CDR3 DNA follows: TGCAGTGCCATGGTCGGGACACAGGGAGGCGAGCAGTACTTC. It encodes CSAMVGTQGGEQYF.

This clonotype was observed at least ten times. The rearrangement links TRBV7-9 to TRBJ2-2, with TRBD2 as a possible D gene (5 bases). Trimming shortened V by 1 base and J by 7 bases, and 10 bases separated the two germline ends. Germline V lookup: CDR1 SEHNR, CDR2 FQNEAQ (reference sequence). This CDR3 contains 14 residues. CDR3 coding DNA: TGTGCCAGCAGCTTAGAACTCGCGGGCGGGGAGCTGTTTTTT. This codes for CASSLELAGGELFF.

A few counts support this clonotype. The chain couples TRBV4-1 to TRBJ2-1; 8 positions match TRBD2. Unmatched junction bases numbered 10, after V lost 0 bases and J lost 3 bases. The germline V gene encodes CDR1 MGHRA and CDR2 YSYEKL. The CDR3 runs to 18 residues. In nucleotides, the CDR3 is TGCGCCAGCAGCCAAGATATGAAGCGGGGGTATCTCTACAATGAGCAGTTCTTC. This encodes CASSQDMKRGYLYNEQFF.

The rearrangement uses TRBV7-6 and TRBJ2-1; 15 bases align to TRBD2. V shed 6 bases, J shed 9 bases, and the junction held 9 bases outside the gene matches. Per germline, CDR1 SGHVS and CDR2 FNYEAQ. The CDR3 extends over 16 amino acids. In DNA form, the CDR3 reads TGTGCCAGCAGTCACGGACTAGCGGGGGGGCGACGTGAGCAGTTCTTC. Encoded protein: CASSHGLAGGRREQFF. Filled out from reference TRBV7-6 and TRBJ2-1, the complete variable domain reads GAGVSQSPRYKVTKRGQDVALRCDPISGHVSLYWYRQALGQGPEFLTYFNYEAQQDKSGLPNDRFSAERPEGSISTLTIQRTEQRDSAMYRCASSHGLAGGRREQFFGPGTRLTVL.

The V and J genes are TRBV6-1 and TRBJ2-5; no reliable D call. This CDR3 spans 17 amino acids. The V end was cut by 5 bases, the J end by 5 bases, with 24 bases between. Germline V gene sequence: CDR1 MNHNS, CDR2 SASEGT. The CDR3 loop is CASSPVRSGGPLETQYF. The DNA of the CDR3 is TGTGCCAGCAGTCCCGTACGGTCTGGCGGCCCTTTGGAGACCCAGTACTTC.

A few counts support this clonotype. The chain employs TRBV6-2 or TRBV6-3 and TRBJ2-1, with a weak D call TRBD2 (6 bases). The CDR3 totals 13 residues. The V gene lost 6 bases and the J gene lost 8 bases, with 14 bases spanning the gap. Per germline, CDR1 MNHEY and CDR2 SVGEGT. This chain's CDR3 is CASRLAPIHEQFF. The CDR3 DNA reads TGTGCCAGCAGACTAGCTCCTATTCATGAGCAGTTCTTC.

V usage is TRBV12-3 or TRBV12-4 and J usage is TRBJ1-1; no firm D call. This CDR3 has 14 amino acids. Trimming shortened V by 6 bases and J by 1 base, and 12 bases separated the two germline ends. The DNA for the CDR3 is TGTGCCAGCAGCCCCAACAGCAGGAACACTGAAGCTTTCTTT. Residues: CASSPNSRNTEAFF.

This clonotype was recorded a few times. This chain links TRBV7-9 with TRBJ2-7; 8 nucleotides match TRBD1. With V trimmed by 5 bases and J by 6 bases, 6 bases remained unmatched. The CDR3 length is 13 residues. The germline gives CDR1 SEHNR, CDR2 FQNEAQ (reference sequence). The CDR3 nucleotides read TGTGCCAGCAGCGCCTCGACAGGGGCCGAGCAGTACTTC. This gives the protein CASSASTGAEQYF.

This clonotype appeared a few times. The chain employs TRBV19 and TRBJ1-5, with D maybe TRBD1 (6 bases). CDR3 size: 14 residues. Germline V lookup: CDR1 LNHDA, CDR2 SQIVND (reference sequence). V shed 6 bases and J shed 1 base, with 10 bases lying between them. DNA for the CDR3: TGTGCCAGTAGCCAGGGGCTGAGCAATCAGCCCCAGCATTTT. This encodes CASSQGLSNQPQHF. The full variable domain, in which reference TRBV19 and TRBJ1-5 provide the parts outside the CDR3, is DGGITQSPKYLFRKEGQNVTLSCEQNLNHDAMYWYRQDPGQGLRLIYYSQIVNDFQKGDIAEGYSVSREKKESFPLTVTSAQKNPTAFYLCASSQGLSNQPQHFGDGTRLSIL.

This clonotype showed up just a few times. This chain uses TRBV25-1 with TRBJ2-1, with D possibly being TRBD2 (6 bases). Between the trimmed V and J ends, which lost 1 base and 6 bases, there was a span of 10 bases. CDR1 is MGHDK and CDR2 is SYGVNS in the germline V gene. The CDR3 runs to 14 residues. The DNA of the CDR3 is TGTGCCAGCAGTGAATGGGGGGTACCCAATGAGCAGTTCTTC. Translation gives CASSEWGVPNEQFF.

This clonotype was seen many times. The genes are TRBV4-2 and TRBJ1-6, with 7 bases lining up with TRBD1. The germline V gene has CDR1 LGHNA and CDR2 YNFKEQ. V gave up 4 bases and J gave up 7 bases; unmatched junction bases: 19. The CDR3 has 19 residues. The CDR3 loop reads CASSRIFADRVLQNSPLHF. Written as DNA, the CDR3 is TGTGCCAGCAGCCGAATTTTTGCAGACAGGGTTTTGCAGAATTCACCCCTCCACTTT.

Ten or more counts support this clonotype. CDR3 loop: CSAQEGTNEKLFF. The CDR3 bases are TGCAGTGCCCAAGAGGGGACCAATGAAAAACTGTTTTTT. The chain couples TRBV20-1 to TRBJ1-4; the D gene is possibly TRBD1 (5 bases). The CDR3 length is 13 residues. Trimming removed 6 bases at V and 5 bases at J, with 13 bases between. Germline V gives CDR1 DFQATT, CDR2 SNEGSKA (reference sequence).

The chain combines TRBV12-3 or TRBV12-4 with TRBJ2-5; D uncertain. Trimming took off 1 base at V and 4 bases at J, with 13 bases between the two ends. The CDR3 runs to 15 residues. CDR3 coding DNA: TGTGCCAGCAGTTTAGTTCCCGCTCCGAGAGAGACCCAGTACTTC. Translation: CASSLVPAPRETQYF.

This clonotype was detected only once. This chain joins TRBV28 and TRBJ1-1; 7 positions agree with TRBD1. V trimming: 5 bases; J trimming: 3 bases; junction bases outside the gene matches: 15. The CDR3 contains 17 residues. The V gene's germline CDR1 is MDHEN and CDR2 SYDVKM. As DNA, the CDR3 is TGTGCCAGCAGTCCCAAATTACAGGGGAGGAAAGACACTGAAGCTTTCTTT. It codes for CASSPKLQGRKDTEAFF.

This clonotype was seen more than once but under ten times. V and J are TRBV9 and TRBJ1-4; weak D call: TRBD1 (6 bases). Trimming took 4 bases from V and 8 from J, leaving 15 bases between them. The CDR3 spans 14 residues. Looked up from germline, CDR1 is SGDLS and CDR2 is YYNGEE. Here the CDR3 DNA reads TGTGCCAGCAGCCAGACCAGGGGCAGGGAAAAACTGTTTTTT. This translates into CASSQTRGREKLFF.

This clonotype appeared a few times. The CDR3 is CASSSLQEQYF. CDR3 nucleotides: TGTGCCAGCAGCTCGCTGCAAGAGCAGTACTTC. This sequence joins TRBV7-2 and TRBJ2-7; no reliable D call. Per the germline V gene, CDR1 is SGHTA and CDR2 is FQGNSA. V was trimmed by 4 bases and J by 7 bases, leaving 8 bases between them. This CDR3 region has 11 residues.

The V gene is TRBV15, the J gene TRBJ2-5; 7 bases agree with TRBD1. The V segment lost 6 bases and the J segment 2 bases; nucleotides outside the gene matches: 9. The CDR3 is 15 residues long. Looked up from germline, CDR1 is LNHNV and CDR2 is YYDKDF (reference sequence). The CDR3 region has the DNA TGTGCCACCAGTCAAGTGTGGGACAGTCAAGAGACCCAGTACTTC. As protein: CATSQVWDSQETQYF. Looking up the rest from reference TRBV15 and TRBJ2-5 gives the full variable domain: DAMVIQNPRYQVTQFGKPVTLSCSQTLNHNVMYWYQQKSSQAPKLLFHYYDKDFNNEADTPDNFQSRRPNTSFCFLDIRSPGLGDTAMYLCATSQVWDSQETQYFGPGTRLLVL.

This clonotype appeared a few times. The chain recombines TRBV20-1 with TRBJ2-2; D might be TRBD1 (6 bases). The V and J ends lost 6 bases and 0 bases respectively, with 11 bases between them. Germline V gene data show CDR1 as DFQATT and CDR2 as SNEGSKA (reference sequence). This CDR3 is built from 14 residues. Here the CDR3 reads CSAGDRSNTGELFF. The CDR3 nucleotides read TGCAGTGCGGGCGACAGGTCGAACACCGGGGAGCTGTTTTTT.

V gene TRBV29-1 combines with J gene TRBJ1-1; the D is unclear. V lost 4 bases to trimming and J lost 0 bases, with 3 bases between them. The CDR3 runs 11 residues. The germline V gene encodes CDR1 SQVTM and CDR2 ANQGSEA. DNA of the CDR3: TGCAGCGTTGCCTTGAACACTGAAGCTTTCTTT. This gives the protein CSVALNTEAFF.

For the CDR3, the DNA is TGCGCCAGCAGCCCTGAGGACTACTCGATCTACGAGCAGTACTTC. It encodes CASSPEDYSIYEQYF. The genes are TRBV4-1 and TRBJ2-7, with D perhaps TRBD2 (6 bases). CDR1 is MGHRA and CDR2 is YSYEKL in the germline V gene. V gave up 4 bases and J gave up 3 bases, with 16 bases separating them. The CDR3 consists of 15 residues.

The V and J genes are TRBV6-2 or TRBV6-3 and TRBJ1-1; TRBD1 might be the D (6 bases). The germline V gene encodes CDR1 MNHEY and CDR2 SVGEGT. The length of the CDR3 is 15 residues. V dropped 7 bases and J dropped 2 bases, with 17 bases sitting between them. The CDR3 nucleotides read TGTGCCAGCAAGAGTGGTGGACAGCAAAACACTGAAGCTTTCTTT. It specifies CASKSGGQQNTEAFF.

The V gene is TRBV9, the J gene TRBJ2-2; D may be TRBD2 (5 bases). V gave up 4 bases and J gave up 7 bases, with 17 bases separating them. Germline V gives CDR1 SGDLS, CDR2 YYNGEE. CDR3 length: 15 residues. DNA for the CDR3: TGTGCCAGCAGCCCAGTACTCGGGGTGGACGGGGAGCTGTTTTTT. Translation gives CASSPVLGVDGELFF. Full variable domain (remainder filled in from reference TRBV9 and TRBJ2-2): DSGVTQTPKHLITATGQRVTLRCSPRSGDLSVYWYQQSLDQGLQFLIQYYNGEERAKGNILERFSAQQFPDLHSELNLSSLELGDSALYFCASSPVLGVDGELFFGEGSRLTVL.

At least ten counts were recorded for this clonotype. J is TRBJ1-1 and V is TRBV7-9; perhaps TRBD1 as D (5 bases). The CDR3 has 14 amino acids. V was cut by 5 bases and J by 1 base, with 11 bases left in between. The germline V gene encodes CDR1 SEHNR and CDR2 FQNEAQ (reference sequence). CDR3 sequence (DNA): TGTGCCAGCAGCCCTAACGGACAGAACACTGAAGCTTTCTTT. Translated: CASSPNGQNTEAFF.

This clonotype came up many times. This chain joins TRBV3-1 and TRBJ1-1, with D possibly matching TRBD1 (5 bases). Germline CDR1 reads LGHDT; CDR2 reads YNNKEL (reference sequence). V was pared by 4 bases and J by 1 base, with 10 bases between. The CDR3 runs to 14 residues. The CDR3 protein is CASSLKQANTEAFF. In nucleotides, the CDR3 is TGTGCCAGCAGCCTTAAACAGGCGAACACTGAAGCTTTCTTT.

V usage is TRBV29-1 and J usage is TRBJ1-2; D gene ambiguous. This CDR3 has 9 residues. Germline-derived CDR1 and CDR2 are SQVTM and ANQGSEA. The V end was cut by 2 bases, the J end by 10 bases, with 5 bases between. The CDR3 DNA reads as TGCAGCGTTGAAAGAGACTACACCTTC. It translates to CSVERDYTF.